Listed below are T cell receptor beta chains from one sample, sequenced in a study of cytomegalovirus exposure and HLA in healthy donors. Profiled with immunoSEQ multiplex PCR; TCRdb holds only in-frame clones, not every one. Here the sample table reports more than 35,000 clones. Sequenced material: PBMCs. Receptors originate from a man aged 25-40 years in good health and CMV-seronegative. CDR3s leave out the opening cysteine and the closing phenylalanine or tryptophan. A D gene is named only where the DNA matches it firmly.

d_call: -
cdr3_length: 10
j_call: TRBJ2-1
v_call: TRBV30
cdr3_aa: ACRALDNEQF

d_call: TRBD1
cdr3_length: 13
j_call: TRBJ2-3
v_call: TRBV29-1
cdr3_aa: SVDHDRGYTDTQY

d_call: TRBD2
cdr3_length: 14
j_call: TRBJ2-7
v_call: TRBV4-1
cdr3_aa: ASSARPLAEGNEQY

d_call: -
cdr3_length: 11
j_call: TRBJ2-1
v_call: TRBV9
cdr3_aa: ASSPRQYNEQF

d_call: TRBD2
cdr3_length: 15
j_call: TRBJ2-5
v_call: TRBV18
cdr3_aa: ASSIIGSGGSQETQY

d_call: TRBD2
cdr3_length: 13
j_call: TRBJ2-1
v_call: TRBV7-6
cdr3_aa: ASSLSGTRYNEQF

d_call: TRBD1
cdr3_length: 17
j_call: TRBJ2-3
v_call: TRBV4-1
cdr3_aa: ASSLSGQGGLQAPDTQY

d_call: TRBD2
cdr3_length: 13
j_call: TRBJ2-5
v_call: TRBV9
cdr3_aa: ASSEGGPAQETQY

d_call: -
cdr3_length: 13
j_call: TRBJ2-2
v_call: TRBV19
cdr3_aa: ASHGSRAGTGELF

d_call: -
cdr3_length: 12
j_call: TRBJ2-7
v_call: TRBV5-1
cdr3_aa: ASSLLGHSYEQY

d_call: TRBD1
cdr3_length: 12
j_call: TRBJ2-7
v_call: TRBV2
cdr3_aa: ASKRDRAAYEQY

d_call: TRBD2
cdr3_length: 11
j_call: TRBJ2-3
v_call: TRBV29-1
cdr3_aa: SVDGEGPDTQY

d_call: TRBD2
cdr3_length: 14
j_call: TRBJ2-7
v_call: TRBV7-9
cdr3_aa: ASSLRREGFAYEQY

d_call: TRBD1
cdr3_length: 15
j_call: TRBJ1-1
v_call: TRBV5-1
cdr3_aa: ASSFRDRGSLGAEAF

d_call: -
cdr3_length: 11
j_call: TRBJ1-5
v_call: TRBV7-2
cdr3_aa: ASSLGPNQPQH

d_call: TRBD1
cdr3_length: 12
j_call: TRBJ2-1
v_call: TRBV9
cdr3_aa: ASSGGTGYNEQF

d_call: -
cdr3_length: 12
j_call: TRBJ1-2
v_call: TRBV6-6
cdr3_aa: ASSYRGGDYGYT

d_call: TRBD1
cdr3_length: 13
j_call: TRBJ1-3
v_call: TRBV9
cdr3_aa: ASSVTGDSGNTIY

d_call: -
cdr3_length: 11
j_call: TRBJ2-7
v_call: TRBV19
cdr3_aa: ASSIGQPYEQY

d_call: -
cdr3_length: 12
j_call: TRBJ2-3
v_call: TRBV7-9
cdr3_aa: ASSLGQATDTQY

d_call: TRBD2
cdr3_length: 13
j_call: TRBJ2-1
v_call: TRBV19
cdr3_aa: ASRVWSGRNHEQF

d_call: -
cdr3_length: 10
j_call: TRBJ2-7
v_call: TRBV6-1
cdr3_aa: ASSEDQQVEY

d_call: TRBD1
cdr3_length: 11
j_call: TRBJ2-7
v_call: TRBV29-1
cdr3_aa: SVVGQGTYEQY

d_call: TRBD1
cdr3_length: 11
j_call: TRBJ2-7
v_call: TRBV5-6
cdr3_aa: ASSGDRGDEQY

d_call: -
cdr3_length: 13
j_call: TRBJ2-3
v_call: TRBV5-4
cdr3_aa: ASSLDVAPVGTQY

d_call: TRBD1
cdr3_length: 14
j_call: TRBJ1-5
v_call: TRBV18
cdr3_aa: ASSPPGTGFGQPQH

d_call: -
cdr3_length: 11
j_call: TRBJ1-5
v_call: TRBV29-1
cdr3_aa: SVAWALNQPQH

d_call: TRBD1
cdr3_length: 14
j_call: TRBJ1-1
v_call: TRBV5-5
cdr3_aa: ASREQGARQLTEAF

d_call: -
cdr3_length: 12
j_call: TRBJ1-2
v_call: TRBV7-9
cdr3_aa: ASSFPRRVYGYT

d_call: TRBD2
cdr3_length: 14
j_call: TRBJ2-1
v_call: TRBV9
cdr3_aa: ASSPHTAGGYNEQF

d_call: TRBD2
cdr3_length: 11
j_call: -
v_call: TRBV7-2
cdr3_aa: ASSLELAAEQY

d_call: TRBD1
cdr3_length: 10
j_call: TRBJ1-1
v_call: TRBV6-6
cdr3_aa: ASSRRDRGAF

d_call: TRBD2
cdr3_length: 13
j_call: TRBJ2-1
v_call: TRBV30
cdr3_aa: AWSVGPGGYNEQF

d_call: -
cdr3_length: 13
j_call: TRBJ2-2
v_call: TRBV19
cdr3_aa: ASNFRQGVAGELF

d_call: TRBD2
cdr3_length: 14
j_call: TRBJ2-7
v_call: TRBV4-1
cdr3_aa: ASSQTVLAETYEQY

d_call: -
cdr3_length: 13
j_call: TRBJ1-2
v_call: TRBV18
cdr3_aa: ASSPPFYPTGGYT

d_call: -
cdr3_length: 10
j_call: TRBJ1-3
v_call: TRBV5-6
cdr3_aa: ASTSSGNTIY

d_call: -
cdr3_length: 13
j_call: TRBJ2-7
v_call: TRBV6-5
cdr3_aa: ASSYGDARSYEQY

d_call: TRBD1
cdr3_length: 13
j_call: TRBJ1-1
v_call: TRBV5-1
cdr3_aa: ASSLKDRGGTEAF

d_call: -
cdr3_length: 12
j_call: TRBJ2-2
v_call: TRBV7-2
cdr3_aa: ASSFVRVPLELF

d_call: -
cdr3_length: 11
j_call: TRBJ2-7
v_call: TRBV4-3
cdr3_aa: ASSQEAHYEQY

d_call: -
cdr3_length: 15
j_call: TRBJ1-3
v_call: TRBV4-1
cdr3_aa: ASSQEGGGRGEDTIY